This TCR delta chain was retrieved from a study of gamma-delta T cells after stem cell transplantation. The CDR3 runs to 18 residues. The germline CDR1 and CDR2 sequences are GEAIGNYY and EKD. Points on this clone: Relative to the germline gene, one junction end is altered; a read error may explain this.

TCRdb reanalysed the RT-PCR reads via CATT. The sample has roughly 10,000 delta-chain clones; around 42% are singletons. The sample taken for sequencing was gamma-delta T cells. The V gene is TRDV2, the J gene TRDJ3, with 8 bases fitting TRDD3. The clonotype comes from a human donor. It is not recorded whose cells these are; they may come from a transplant donor. CDR3 nucleotide sequence: TGTGCCTGTGACATACTGGGGGCCACCTCCTGGGACGCCCGACAGATGTTTTTC. This gives the protein CACDILGATSWDARQMFF.